This T cell receptor beta chain was identified in a study of shared clonotypes between healthy human individuals. V lost 7 bases to trimming and J lost 0 bases; unmatched junction nucleotides: 17. This CDR3 has 18 residues. Germline V lookup: CDR1 SGHTA, CDR2 FQGTGA. Produced via immunoSEQ multiplex PCR; TCRdb's table is partial and in-frame only. The sample yields approximately 1,000,000 clones, approximately 80% seen once. The receptor was derived from a man aged 18 to 29 in good health. Some clones in this sample may be carry-over from other donors' samples. V usage is TRBV7-3 and J usage is TRBJ1-1; 7 bases are shared with TRBD1. Material for sequencing was memory CD4+ T cells from PBMCs. This sample's subset: CD45RA-negative fraction. The CDR3 spells CASIFYRGHYLLNTEAFF. In DNA form, the CDR3 reads TGTGCCAGCATCTTCTACAGGGGCCATTATTTATTGAACACTGAAGCTTTCTTT.